A single TCR beta chain is shown here with its context. Primed by a sample-barcoded 5' primer and a J-beta primer mix, a second PCR proceeded for roughly 7 to 11 cycles. One entry per CDR3 protein results from TCRdb running MiXCR on the 5' RACE reads. The profile shows over 1,300,000 distinct CDR3 sequences, roughly 60% of them singletons. The entry originates in a study of blood T cells in healthy people across ages. The CDR3 runs 15 residues. The V and J ends lost 1 base and 1 base respectively, with 10 bases between them. CDR1 is SGHTA and CDR2 is FQGNSA in the germline V gene. Donors were systemically healthy Caucasian individuals from Russia aged roughly 6 to 100 years. No fewer than 6 micrograms of total RNA were isolated from every sample.

This rearrangement joins TRBV7-2 to TRBJ2-5, with D perhaps TRBD1 (5 bases). The clonotype originates from a man between 18 and 29 years old in good health. Material: blood. The CDR3 sequence: CASSLGGQAQETQYF. The DNA for the CDR3 is TGTGCCAGCAGCTTAGGGGGCCAGGCCCAAGAGACCCAGTACTTC. Combining the CDR3 with reference TRBV7-2 and TRBJ2-5 gives the whole variable domain GAGVSQSPSNKVTEKGKDVELRCDPISGHTALYWYRQSLGQGLEFLIYFQGNSAPDKSGLPSDRFSAERTGGSVSTLTIQRTQQEDSAVYLCASSLGGQAQETQYFGPGTRLLVL.